The rows below give T cell receptor beta chains drawn from one sample of a study of blood T cell repertoires in COVID-19. This table comes from immunoSEQ multiplex PCR, and its TCRdb copy is limited to in-frame clones, with some not included. Here the sample spans about 64,000 clones, 80% to 95% being singletons. The specimen sequenced was peripheral blood. These receptors were taken from a woman of 80 years or more with active COVID-19. The CDR3 runs from the conserved cysteine through the conserved F or W. The D gene is left open where the match is weak. Some rows mark clone size as missing; the rest say once, few, many or name a class of expanded clone.

size,D,V,J,length,CDR3,DNA
NA,NA,TRBV7-9,TRBJ1-6,14,CASSLGGRDSPLHF,TGTGCCAGCAGCTTAGGGGGCAGGGATTCACCCCTCCACTTT
NA,TRBD2,TRBV9,TRBJ2-2,16,CASSLRLAGNTGELFF,TGTGCCAGCAGCCTTCGACTAGCGGGGAACACCGGGGAGCTGTTTTTT
NA,TRBD1,TRBV23-1,TRBJ2-7,15,CASLSRDSAPYEQYF,TGCGCCAGTCTGAGCCGGGACAGCGCACCCTACGAGCAGTACTTC
once,NA,TRBV19,TRBJ1-1,14,CASSIRREYTEAFF,TGTGCCAGTAGTATCCGTAGGGAGTACACTGAAGCTTTCTTT
NA,NA,TRBV20-1,TRBJ2-3,11,CSAASTDTQYF,TGCAGTGCAGCTAGCACAGATACGCAGTATTTT
NA,TRBD1,TRBV28,TRBJ1-5,14,CASSVQGEGQPQHF,TGTGCCAGCAGTGTACAGGGGGAGGGCCAGCCCCAGCATTTT
once,NA,TRBV6-6,TRBJ1-6,15,CASSYSSKGNSPLHF,TGTGCCAGCAGTTACTCGTCAAAGGGGAATTCACCCCTCCACTTT
NA,TRBD2,TRBV29-1,TRBJ2-3,14,CSVDGAGGADTQYF,TGCAGCGTCGACGGGGCGGGAGGAGCGGATACGCAGTATTTT
NA,TRBD2,TRBV2,TRBJ2-3,14,CATGLAAHTDTQYF,TGTGCCACTGGACTAGCGGCCCACACAGATACGCAGTATTTT
NA,TRBD2,TRBV10-3,TRBJ2-3,16,CAISVTGLADTDTQYF,TGTGCCATCAGTGTCACGGGACTAGCGGACACAGATACGCAGTATTTT
NA,NA,TRBV2,TRBJ1-5,14,CASSDRTENQPQHF,TGTGCCAGCAGTGATCGGACAGAGAATCAGCCCCAGCATTTT
NA,TRBD2,TRBV11-1,TRBJ2-3,15,CASSLAAGVADTQYF,TGTGCCAGCAGCTTAGCTGCGGGAGTGGCAGATACGCAGTATTTT
NA,NA,TRBV24-1,TRBJ2-2,14,CATSDPYLTGELFF,TGTGCCACCAGTGATCCCTATTTGACCGGGGAGCTGTTTTTT
few,NA,TRBV30,TRBJ2-7,14,CAWSPGITSYEQYF,TGTGCCTGGAGTCCAGGGATTACCTCCTACGAGCAGTACTTC
NA,NA,TRBV18,TRBJ1-1,15,CASSLSSDTNTEAFF,TGTGCCAGCTCACTGAGCTCGGACACCAACACTGAAGCTTTCTTT
few,NA,TRBV6-2/TRBV6-3,TRBJ1-5,16,CASSPKTDMSNQPQHF,TGTGCCAGCAGCCCGAAGACAGACATGAGCAATCAGCCCCAGCATTTT
NA,NA,TRBV5-1,TRBJ2-7,13,CASSLGSVDEQYF,TGCGCCAGCAGCTTGGGTAGCGTTGACGAGCAGTACTTC
NA,TRBD1,TRBV29-1,TRBJ1-1,13,CSVVGQGRTEAFF,TGCAGCGTTGTAGGACAGGGGCGCACTGAAGCTTTCTTT
NA,TRBD1,TRBV9,TRBJ1-5,15,CASGGGTGWNQPQHF,TGTGCCAGCGGCGGGGGGACAGGGTGGAATCAGCCCCAGCATTTT
NA,TRBD2,TRBV14,TRBJ2-3,18,CASSRQRGGAAFTDTQYF,TGTGCCAGCAGCAGACAGCGGGGGGGCGCGGCTTTCACAGATACGCAGTATTTT